Listed below are T cell receptor beta chains from one sample, sequenced in a study of cytomegalovirus exposure and HLA in healthy donors. Only in-frame clones appear in the TCRdb table, and some are missing; sequencing was by immunoSEQ multiplex PCR. Found here are over 95,000 clones, 70% to 85% of them singletons; the top ten hold roughly 4.2%. Material for sequencing was PBMCs. Receptor source: a woman in her 40s in good health and CMV-seropositive. Each CDR3 is given with its conserved first and last residue. Each record gives: clone size, J gene, V gene, D gene, CDR3 DNA, CDR3 protein. A D gene is named only where the DNA matches it firmly. The size of a clone is reported for some rows only, either as once, few or many, or as a class for expanded clones.

abundance: NA
j_gene: TRBJ2-1
v_gene: TRBV5-1
d_gene: TRBD1
CDR3nt: TGCGCCAGCAGCTTGGGGACAGGCAATGAGCAGTTCTTC
CDR3aa: CASSLGTGNEQFF

abundance: NA
j_gene: TRBJ2-7
v_gene: TRBV5-4
d_gene: TRBD2
CDR3nt: TGTGCCAGCAGTTCCGGACTAGCGGGAGGGCGAAGGGAGCAGTACTTC
CDR3aa: CASSSGLAGGRREQYF

abundance: NA
j_gene: TRBJ2-5
v_gene: TRBV19
d_gene: TRBD1
CDR3nt: TGTGCCAGTAGTGCAATGCCGGGACAGGGGGATCACCAAGAGACCCAGTACTTC
CDR3aa: CASSAMPGQGDHQETQYF

abundance: NA
j_gene: TRBJ1-1
v_gene: TRBV27
d_gene: NA
CDR3nt: TGTGCCAGCAGTACATACAGGTACACTGAAGCTTTCTTT
CDR3aa: CASSTYRYTEAFF

abundance: few
j_gene: TRBJ2-5
v_gene: TRBV5-1
d_gene: TRBD2
CDR3nt: TGCGCCAGCAGCGTAGGACTAGCGGGGGGGCTGGAGACCCAGTACTTC
CDR3aa: CASSVGLAGGLETQYF

abundance: NA
j_gene: TRBJ1-3
v_gene: TRBV7-9
d_gene: NA
CDR3nt: TGTGCCAGCAGCTTAGAGGGGTCTGGAAACACCATATATTTT
CDR3aa: CASSLEGSGNTIYF

abundance: NA
j_gene: TRBJ2-1
v_gene: TRBV7-9
d_gene: NA
CDR3nt: TGTGCCACCCCGGAGACCGATGGGGGGAACAATGAGCAGTTCTTC
CDR3aa: CATPETDGGNNEQFF

abundance: NA
j_gene: TRBJ2-7
v_gene: TRBV5-1
d_gene: NA
CDR3nt: TGCGCCAGCGGTTCGGCGGGATCCTACGAGCAGTACTTC
CDR3aa: CASGSAGSYEQYF

abundance: NA
j_gene: TRBJ1-1
v_gene: TRBV5-1
d_gene: TRBD1
CDR3nt: TGCGCCAGCAGCTATGACAGGGTTTTGACTGAAGCTTTCTTT
CDR3aa: CASSYDRVLTEAFF

abundance: NA
j_gene: TRBJ1-1
v_gene: TRBV18
d_gene: TRBD1
CDR3nt: TGTGCCAGCTCACCACTGACGGGACAGGGAGAGACTGAAGCTTTCTTT
CDR3aa: CASSPLTGQGETEAFF

abundance: NA
j_gene: TRBJ2-5
v_gene: TRBV11-3
d_gene: NA
CDR3nt: TGTGCCAGCAGCTTAGGGTGGTCAGGGGTCCCCAGGCCCCAGTACTTC
CDR3aa: CASSLGWSGVPRPQYF

abundance: once
j_gene: TRBJ2-5
v_gene: TRBV9
d_gene: NA
CDR3nt: TGTGCCAGCAGCGCGACAGTGGGGGCGGAGACCCAGTACTTC
CDR3aa: CASSATVGAETQYF

abundance: few
j_gene: TRBJ2-7
v_gene: TRBV6-5
d_gene: TRBD2
CDR3nt: TGTGCCAGCAGCTTCTCGACTAGCGGGAACTACGAGCAGTACTTC
CDR3aa: CASSFSTSGNYEQYF

abundance: NA
j_gene: TRBJ2-1
v_gene: TRBV11-1
d_gene: NA
CDR3nt: TGTGCCAGCAGCTTATTAGGGGACTCCTACAATGAGCAGTTCTTC
CDR3aa: CASSLLGDSYNEQFF

abundance: once
j_gene: TRBJ1-1
v_gene: TRBV5-1
d_gene: TRBD1
CDR3nt: TGCGCCAGCACCAAATCACAGGGGGGAGCTGAAGCTTTCTTT
CDR3aa: CASTKSQGGAEAFF

abundance: NA
j_gene: TRBJ2-1
v_gene: TRBV10-1
d_gene: NA
CDR3nt: TGCGCCAGCAGTGGTGACAGGTCGGACAATGAGCAGTTCTTC
CDR3aa: CASSGDRSDNEQFF

abundance: NA
j_gene: TRBJ2-1
v_gene: TRBV14
d_gene: TRBD2
CDR3nt: TGTGCCAGCAGCCACTGGACTAGCGGGAAATACAATGAGCAGTTCTTC
CDR3aa: CASSHWTSGKYNEQFF

abundance: NA
j_gene: TRBJ1-2
v_gene: TRBV27
d_gene: TRBD1
CDR3nt: TGTGCCAGCAGTCCCCCCGGGACAGGGGTTAAGGGCTACACCTTC
CDR3aa: CASSPPGTGVKGYTF

abundance: NA
j_gene: TRBJ1-1
v_gene: TRBV29-1
d_gene: NA
CDR3nt: TGCAGCTCTGGGGAGGGGAGCGGCACTGAAGCTTTCTTT
CDR3aa: CSSGEGSGTEAFF

abundance: NA
j_gene: TRBJ1-1
v_gene: TRBV7-8
d_gene: TRBD1
CDR3nt: TGTGCCAGCAGCCCTTGGACAGGACAAGCTTTCTTT
CDR3aa: CASSPWTGQAFF

abundance: NA
j_gene: TRBJ1-4
v_gene: TRBV5-1
d_gene: NA
CDR3nt: TGCGCCAGCAGCTTGGGCACAGGGAATGAAAAACTGTTTTTT
CDR3aa: CASSLGTGNEKLFF

abundance: NA
j_gene: TRBJ1-1
v_gene: TRBV14
d_gene: NA
CDR3nt: TGTGCCAGCAGCCAAGATCTCACAGACCCCATGAACACTGAAGCTTTCTTT
CDR3aa: CASSQDLTDPMNTEAFF

abundance: few
j_gene: TRBJ2-5
v_gene: TRBV5-6
d_gene: NA
CDR3nt: TGTGCCAGCAGCTTGTCGGTCGGCGGGGTGGAGACCCAGTACTTC
CDR3aa: CASSLSVGGVETQYF

abundance: NA
j_gene: TRBJ2-7
v_gene: TRBV2
d_gene: NA
CDR3nt: TGTGCCAGCAGTGCTATTTACAGGGATTTCTACGAGCAGTACTTC
CDR3aa: CASSAIYRDFYEQYF

abundance: NA
j_gene: TRBJ2-7
v_gene: TRBV5-6
d_gene: NA
CDR3nt: TGTGCCAGCAGCTTGGATATAGGGGGCTACGAGCAGTACTTC
CDR3aa: CASSLDIGGYEQYF

abundance: NA
j_gene: TRBJ2-3
v_gene: TRBV19
d_gene: NA
CDR3nt: TGTGCCAGTAGTATGGTGGGGCGGGGAGCCACAGATACGCAGTATTTT
CDR3aa: CASSMVGRGATDTQYF

abundance: NA
j_gene: TRBJ2-1
v_gene: TRBV7-2
d_gene: TRBD2
CDR3nt: TGTGCCAGCAGCTTAGTTACTAGCGGGAGTCAGTTCTTC
CDR3aa: CASSLVTSGSQFF

abundance: few
j_gene: TRBJ1-1
v_gene: TRBV7-9
d_gene: NA
CDR3nt: TGTGCCAGCAGCCCCCGTGGGGCAGGGTGGTTATCGACTTTCTTT
CDR3aa: CASSPRGAGWLSTFF

abundance: NA
j_gene: TRBJ1-2
v_gene: TRBV30
d_gene: TRBD1
CDR3nt: TGTGCCTGGACGCCAGTCTGGGACAGGGACAATGGCTACACCTTC
CDR3aa: CAWTPVWDRDNGYTF

abundance: NA
j_gene: TRBJ2-7
v_gene: TRBV15
d_gene: NA
CDR3nt: TGTGCCACCAGCAGAGACCTCTTACGGGGGACCAGCTACGAGCAGTACTTC
CDR3aa: CATSRDLLRGTSYEQYF

abundance: NA
j_gene: TRBJ2-7
v_gene: TRBV6-5
d_gene: TRBD1
CDR3nt: TGTGCCAGCAGTTACTCCTACAGCGACAGGGGTAACGAGCAGTACTTC
CDR3aa: CASSYSYSDRGNEQYF

abundance: NA
j_gene: TRBJ2-5
v_gene: TRBV30
d_gene: NA
CDR3nt: TGTGCCTGGAAACTTCCCGGGAGCGGCGAGACCCAGTACTTC
CDR3aa: CAWKLPGSGETQYF

abundance: once
j_gene: TRBJ1-3
v_gene: TRBV9
d_gene: NA
CDR3nt: TGTGCCAGCAGCGAGACTTCAGGGGCAGGAAACACCATATATTTT
CDR3aa: CASSETSGAGNTIYF